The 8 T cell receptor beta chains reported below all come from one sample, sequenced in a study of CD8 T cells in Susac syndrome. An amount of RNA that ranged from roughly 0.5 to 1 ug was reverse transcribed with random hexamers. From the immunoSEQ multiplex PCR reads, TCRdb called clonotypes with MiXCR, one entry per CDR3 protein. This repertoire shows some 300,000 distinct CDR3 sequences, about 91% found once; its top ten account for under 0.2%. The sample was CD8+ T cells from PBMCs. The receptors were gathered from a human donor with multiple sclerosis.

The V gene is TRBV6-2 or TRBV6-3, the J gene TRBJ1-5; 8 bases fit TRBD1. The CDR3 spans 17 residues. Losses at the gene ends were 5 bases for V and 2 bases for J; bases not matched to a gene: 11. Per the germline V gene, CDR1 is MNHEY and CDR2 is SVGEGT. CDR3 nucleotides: TGTGCCAGCAGTACGGACAGGGACAAGTTGGGCAATCAGCCCCAGCATTTT. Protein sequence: CASSTDRDKLGNQPQHF.

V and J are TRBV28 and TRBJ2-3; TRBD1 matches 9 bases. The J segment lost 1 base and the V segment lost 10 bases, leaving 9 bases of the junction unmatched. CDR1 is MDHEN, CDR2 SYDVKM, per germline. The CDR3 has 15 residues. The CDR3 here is CATGQGGDGTDTQYF. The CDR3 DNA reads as TGTGCCACGGGACAGGGCGGAGACGGCACAGATACGCAGTATTTT.

Written as DNA, the CDR3 is TGTGCCAGCAGCGTTTCTGGGGCGAGCGAGCAGTACTTC. Encoded protein: CASSVSGASEQYF. The V call is TRBV9, the J call TRBJ2-7; TRBD1 is a possible D gene (5 bases). This CDR3 has 13 residues. Trimming left V 2 bases short and J 6 bases short, with 12 bases between. Germline CDR1 is SGDLS and CDR2 is YYNGEE.

CDR3 nucleotide sequence: TGTGCCAGCAGCTTGTCCGTCAGAAATCAGCCCCAGCATTTT. Protein product: CASSLSVRNQPQHF. The chain carries TRBV5-6 and TRBJ1-5; D unclear. Trimming removed 1 base from V and 4 bases from J, with 9 bases in between. The germline gives CDR1 SGHDT, CDR2 YYEEEE. This CDR3 is 14 amino acids long.

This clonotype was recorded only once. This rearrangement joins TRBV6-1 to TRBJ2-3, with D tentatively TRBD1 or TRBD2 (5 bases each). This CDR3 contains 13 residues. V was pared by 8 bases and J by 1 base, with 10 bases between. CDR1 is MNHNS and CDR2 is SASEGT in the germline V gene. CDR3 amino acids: CASARDRTDTQYF. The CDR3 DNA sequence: TGTGCCAGCGCTAGGGACCGCACAGATACGCAGTATTTT.

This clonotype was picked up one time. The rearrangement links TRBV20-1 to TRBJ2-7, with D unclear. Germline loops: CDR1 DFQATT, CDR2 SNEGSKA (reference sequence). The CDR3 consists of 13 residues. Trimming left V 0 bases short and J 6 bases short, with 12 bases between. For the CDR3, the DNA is TGCAGTGCTAGAGAAGGGCTAGTAGCCGAGCAGTACTTC. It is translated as CSAREGLVAEQYF.

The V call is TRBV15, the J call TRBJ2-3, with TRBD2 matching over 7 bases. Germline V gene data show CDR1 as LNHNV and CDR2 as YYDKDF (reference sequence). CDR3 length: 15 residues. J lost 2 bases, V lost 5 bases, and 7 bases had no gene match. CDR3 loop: CATSSGGEPTDTQYF. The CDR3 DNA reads TGTGCCACCAGCTCTGGGGGGGAGCCCACAGATACGCAGTATTTT. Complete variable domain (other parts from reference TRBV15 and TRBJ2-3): DAMVIQNPRYQVTQFGKPVTLSCSQTLNHNVMYWYQQKSSQAPKLLFHYYDKDFNNEADTPDNFQSRRPNTSFCFLDIRSPGLGDTAMYLCATSSGGEPTDTQYFGPGTRLTVL.

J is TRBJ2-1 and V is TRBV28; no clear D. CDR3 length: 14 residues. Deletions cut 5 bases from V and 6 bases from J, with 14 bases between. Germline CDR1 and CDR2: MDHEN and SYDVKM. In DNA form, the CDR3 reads TGTGCCAGCAGTCCGACCGGGTCGGGCAATGAGCAGTTCTTC. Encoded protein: CASSPTGSGNEQFF.